One sample yielded the 27 T cell receptor beta chains listed below, sequenced in a study of blood T cell repertoires in COVID-19. Generated by immunoSEQ multiplex PCR, the TCRdb table keeps only in-frame clones and is missing some. The sample lists 360,000 or so clones; about 90% were seen once. Sequenced sample: PBMCs or T cells enriched from blood (not recorded which). The receptors originated from a woman aged 25 to 39 who had recovered from COVID-19.

This chain connects TRBV7-9 to TRBJ1-2, with 10 bases aligning to TRBD1. CDR1 SEHNR and CDR2 FQNEAQ come from the germline V gene (reference sequence). Trimming took 5 bases from V and 8 from J; bases not matched to a gene: 17. The CDR3 sequence is 17 residues long. The CDR3 is CASSPSPGTGVGAGYTF. The CDR3 nucleotides are TGTGCCAGCAGCCCGAGTCCCGGGACAGGGGTCGGTGCCGGCTACACCTTC.

With regard to this clone: Sequence at one end of the junction differs from germline and may be a read error. The chain couples TRBV9 to TRBJ2-1; 12 nucleotides line up with TRBD1. This CDR3 spans 16 amino acids. Looked up from germline, CDR1 is SGDLS and CDR2 is YYNGEE. The CDR3 nucleotides are TGTGCCAGCAGCGTAGCCGGGACAGGGGGCTACGATGAGCAGTTCTTC. Its translation: CASSVAGTGGYDEQFF.

V usage is TRBV7-9 and J usage is TRBJ1-2; TRBD1 is a possible D gene (5 bases). The germline gives CDR1 SEHNR, CDR2 FQNEAQ (reference sequence). This CDR3 is built from 15 residues. V dropped 1 base and J dropped 2 bases, with 11 bases sitting between them. For the CDR3, the DNA is TGTGCCAGCAGCTTAGTCCAGGGAGGGAACTATGGCTACACCTTC. Amino acid sequence: CASSLVQGGNYGYTF.

The rearrangement joins TRBV27 to TRBJ1-5; 9 bases map to TRBD1. Germline V gene data show CDR1 as MNHEY and CDR2 as SMNVEV (reference sequence). Trimming cost V 5 bases and J 7 bases; bases outside gene matches: 15. This CDR3 is built from 17 residues. In DNA form, the CDR3 reads TGTGCCAGCAGTACTTACGGACAGGGACAGGGACGCCAGCCCCAGCATTTT. Its translation is CASSTYGQGQGRQPQHF.

The J gene is TRBJ1-1, the V gene TRBV2; possible D gene TRBD1, 5 bases. V dropped 5 bases and J dropped 4 bases, with 11 bases sitting between them. Per the germline V gene, CDR1 is SNHLY and CDR2 is FYNNEI. The CDR3 totals 13 residues. The CDR3 region has the DNA TGTGCCAGCAGTACAGGTGTGGGCACTGAAGCTTTCTTT. This codes for CASSTGVGTEAFF.

As for this clone: The same CDR3 is also encoded by other DNA sequences in this sample. The chain links TRBV27 to TRBJ1-4, with 9 bases fitting TRBD1. Germline V CDR1 and CDR2: MNHEY, SMNVEV (reference sequence). This CDR3 is built from 14 residues. V was pared by 6 bases and J by 8 bases, with 7 bases of the junction left unmatched. CDR3 nucleotides: TGTGCCAGCAGGCTACAGGGGGCGGGAGAAAAACTGTTTTTT. The encoded protein is CASRLQGAGEKLFF.

The gene calls are TRBV5-1 and TRBJ2-5, with TRBD2 matching over 15 bases. Germline V lookup: CDR1 SGHRS, CDR2 YFSETQ. CDR3 length equals 16 residues. Trimming at V came to 4 bases and at J to 9 bases, leaving 10 bases not matched to a gene. The CDR3 region has the DNA TGCGCCAGCAGCCGGGGACTAGCGGGGGGTGTCCTGGCCCAGTACTTC. This sequence encodes CASSRGLAGGVLAQYF.

This clone was observed a single time. The rearrangement uses TRBV6-5 and TRBJ1-1; perhaps TRBD1 as D (5 bases). Trimming removed 6 bases at V and 4 bases at J, with 12 bases between. The length of the CDR3 is 13 residues. Germline V gene sequence: CDR1 MNHEY, CDR2 SVGAGI. This chain's CDR3 is CASRQQGITEAFF. Here the CDR3 DNA reads TGTGCCAGCAGACAGCAGGGCATCACTGAAGCTTTCTTT.

This clone was detected only once. The chain employs TRBV20-1 and TRBJ1-2; TRBD1 agrees at 8 bases. CDR3 length: 11 residues. CDR1 is DFQATT, CDR2 SNEGSKA, per germline (reference sequence). V dropped 6 bases and J dropped 8; count of bases not matched to a gene: 5. CDR3: CSARGPSGYTF. CDR3 nucleotides: TGCAGTGCCAGGGGGCCTTCCGGCTACACCTTC.

The rearrangement uses TRBV2 and TRBJ1-6, with D perhaps TRBD1 (5 bases). Trimming stripped 6 bases from V and 5 bases from J, with 14 bases between. Germline lookup yields CDR1 SNHLY and CDR2 FYNNEI. This CDR3 region has 15 residues. Here the CDR3 DNA reads TGTGCCAGCAGCGAAAACGGACATAATAATTCACCCCTCCACTTT. Encoded protein: CASSENGHNNSPLHF.

V gene TRBV25-1 combines with J gene TRBJ1-1; D not certain. V lost 0 bases, J lost 4 bases, and 12 bases lay in between. CDR1 is MGHDK and CDR2 is SYGVNS in the germline V gene. The CDR3 extends over 15 amino acids. In DNA, the CDR3 is TGTGCCAGCAGTGAATATAACAGACCCTCCACTGAAGCTTTCTTT. This translates into CASSEYNRPSTEAFF. Using reference TRBV25-1 and TRBJ1-1 for the parts outside the CDR3, the full variable domain is EADIYQTPRYLVIGTGKKITLECSQTMGHDKMYWYQQDPGMELHLIHYSYGVNSTEKGDLSSESTVSRIRTEHFPLTLESARPSHTSQYLCASSEYNRPSTEAFFGQGTRLTVV.

The table lists this clone with a count of one. This specimen includes other DNA sequences encoding the same CDR3. The rearrangement links TRBV5-1 to TRBJ2-3, with D tentatively TRBD1 (5 bases). Trimming removed 2 bases from V and 2 bases from J, with 9 bases in between. Germline V gives CDR1 SGHRS, CDR2 YFSETQ. This CDR3 contains 14 residues. In DNA form, the CDR3 reads TGCGCCAGCAGCTTAGGGGAAGTCACAGATACGCAGTATTTT. Translated, it gives CASSLGEVTDTQYF.

Here the CDR3 reads CASSKGQGVQVVRQPQHF. For the CDR3, the DNA is TGTGCCAGTAGTAAGGGACAGGGTGTTCAAGTGGTCCGTCAGCCCCAGCATTTT. This chain uses TRBV19 with TRBJ1-5; 9 bases are a match to TRBD1. Germline V gene lookup returns CDR1 LNHDA and CDR2 SQIVND (reference sequence). The CDR3 has 18 amino acids. The V and J ends lost 4 bases and 6 bases, in that order; junction bases with no gene match: 16.

The chain has TRBV5-8 and TRBJ1-6, with 7 nucleotides matching TRBD1. Germline V lookup: CDR1 SGHTS, CDR2 YDEGEE. V gave up 5 bases and J gave up 7 bases; unmatched junction bases: 9. CDR3 size: 15 residues. The CDR3, as DNA: TGTGCCAGCAGGGGACAGCAAATAAGGAATTCACCCCTCCACTTT. Residues: CASRGQQIRNSPLHF. Combining the CDR3 with reference TRBV5-8 and TRBJ1-6 gives the whole variable domain EAGVTQSPTHLIKTRGQQATLRCSPISGHTSVYWYQQALGLGLQFLLWYDEGEERNRGNFPPRFSGRQFPNYSSELNVNALELEDSALYLCASRGQQIRNSPLHFGNGTRLTVT.

This rearrangement joins TRBV11-3 to TRBJ2-1; 7 bases are a match to TRBD1. Germline CDR1 reads SGHNT; CDR2 reads YENEEA. Losses at the gene ends were 0 bases for V and 7 bases for J; bases not matched to a gene: 6. This CDR3 is 15 amino acids long. As DNA, the CDR3 is TGTGCCAGCAGCTTAGATCTTGACAGGGCGAATGAGCAGTTCTTC. Protein sequence: CASSLDLDRANEQFF.

The V gene is TRBV5-6, the J gene TRBJ1-5; TRBD1 is a possible D gene (5 bases). Germline V CDR1 and CDR2: SGHDT, YYEEEE. V dropped 0 bases and J dropped 3 bases, with 16 bases sitting between them. The CDR3 length is 17 residues. CDR3 nucleotides: TGTGCCAGCAGCTTGGGATGGGCGGGGCCTCTCAATCAGCCCCAGCATTTT. This translates into CASSLGWAGPLNQPQHF.

The rearrangement uses TRBV7-9 and TRBJ2-2, with a possible D match to TRBD1 (5 bases). The CDR3 covers 15 residues. Between the trimmed V and J ends, which lost 3 bases and 2 bases, there was a span of 10 bases. CDR1 SEHNR and CDR2 FQNEAQ come from the germline V gene (reference sequence). This CDR3 reads CASSFRAVNTGELFF. The CDR3 nucleotides read TGTGCCAGCAGCTTCAGGGCAGTAAACACCGGGGAGCTGTTTTTT.

The V gene is TRBV6-6, the J gene TRBJ2-1, with 10 bases identical to TRBD2. Per germline, CDR1 MNHNY and CDR2 SVGAGI (reference sequence). With 9 bases clipped from V and 5 bases from J, the junction kept 10 bases outside the gene matches. The CDR3 length is 15 residues. The CDR3 sequence is CASSGSSGGNNEQFF. The CDR3 DNA follows: TGTGCCAGTTCGGGGTCTAGCGGGGGCAACAATGAGCAGTTCTTC.

The chain couples TRBV5-1 to TRBJ1-1, with 7 bases fitting TRBD1. Looked up from germline, CDR1 is SGHRS and CDR2 is YFSETQ. The ends lost 4 bases at V and 3 bases at J; junction bases unmatched: 12. CDR3 length equals 16 residues. CDR3 DNA: TGCGCCAGCAGCCCGGACAGGCGGACGATGGACACTGAAGCTTTCTTT. This translates into CASSPDRRTMDTEAFF.

J is TRBJ2-5 and V is TRBV2, with TRBD2 matching 11 bases. V trimming: 6 bases; J trimming: 2 bases; junction bases outside the gene matches: 5. In germline, CDR1 is SNHLY, CDR2 FYNNEI. The CDR3 length is 15 residues. CDR3 sequence reads: CASSPLAGAQETQYF. The CDR3 DNA reads TGTGCCAGCAGCCCACTAGCGGGAGCTCAAGAGACCCAGTACTTC.

Of note for this clone: This CDR3 is also generated by other DNA sequences in the sample. This chain links TRBV5-1 with TRBJ2-3; D is unclear. This CDR3 is built from 14 residues. The V and J ends lost 0 bases and 2 bases respectively, with 7 bases between them. The germline CDR1 and CDR2 sequences are SGHRS and YFSETQ. The CDR3 bases are TGCGCCAGCAGCTTGGGTCAGAACACAGATACGCAGTATTTT. Encoded protein: CASSLGQNTDTQYF.

This clone has a single count. The V call is TRBV3-1 (or the pseudogene TRBV3-2), the J call TRBJ2-2, with a possible D match to TRBD2 (7 bases). The germline gives CDR1 LGHDT, CDR2 YNNKEL (reference sequence). The CDR3 is 15 residues long. V shed 5 bases and J shed 4 bases, with 14 bases lying between them. The CDR3 here is CASSRGGPGTGELFF. CDR3 DNA sequence: TGTGCCAGCAGCAGGGGGGGGCCGGGCACCGGGGAGCTGTTTTTT.

This chain links TRBV10-1 with TRBJ1-1; D not resolved. V lost 3 bases and J lost 1, with 6 bases in between. This CDR3 has 13 residues. The germline CDR1 and CDR2 sequences are WNHNN and SYGVQD (reference sequence). The CDR3 DNA reads as TGCGCCAGCAGTGACAGGAAGAACACTGAAGCTTTCTTT. It yields the protein CASSDRKNTEAFF.

The chain employs TRBV27 and TRBJ1-1; 9 bases are shared with TRBD1. J was trimmed by 1 base and V by 1 base; bases with no gene match: 4. Germline V lookup: CDR1 MNHEY, CDR2 SMNVEV (reference sequence). The CDR3 length is 16 residues. The CDR3 protein is CASSLYTGGRNTEAFF. Written as DNA, the CDR3 is TGTGCCAGCAGTTTATATACAGGGGGCAGGAACACTGAAGCTTTCTTT.

This clone occurred a few times. V is TRBV20-1 and J is TRBJ2-7; tentatively, D is TRBD1 (6 bases). Germline V gives CDR1 DFQATT, CDR2 SNEGSKA (reference sequence). Trimming took 3 bases from V and 6 from J, leaving 9 bases between them. The CDR3 length is 11 residues. The CDR3 coding sequence is TGCAGTGCTAGTCAGGGGAGCGAGCAGTACTTC. Amino acid sequence: CSASQGSEQYF.

This clone was detected a few times. This chain's CDR3 is CASSHQGQGAHTGELFF. CDR3 DNA sequence: TGTGCCAGCAGCCACCAGGGACAGGGGGCGCACACCGGGGAGCTGTTTTTT. This chain links TRBV5-4 with TRBJ2-2; TRBD1 aligns across 12 bases. J lost 3 bases, V lost 4 bases, and 7 bases had no gene match. The CDR3 totals 17 residues. CDR1 and CDR2 from the germline V gene are SGHNT and YYREEE (reference sequence).

The chain couples TRBV3-1 (or the pseudogene TRBV3-2) to TRBJ1-2, with no clear D. The CDR3 is 13 residues long. Germline CDR1 reads LGHDT; CDR2 reads YNNKEL (reference sequence). Trimming took off 0 bases at V and 8 bases at J, with 10 bases between the two ends. In DNA, the CDR3 is TGTGCCAGCAGCCAAGACGGAGAAAGCGGCTACACCTTC. Encoded protein: CASSQDGESGYTF.